A single sample gave rise to the 12 T cell receptor beta chains below, sequenced in a study of human T cells and chemical hapten exposure. TCRdb processed the RACE reads anew with MiXCR; each CDR3 protein has one entry. The table shows just over 350,000 distinct CDR3 sequences, with more than 5% occurring only once. The time point is: patch test 2, 6 weeks after DPC sensitization. Specified treatment: therapeutic diphenylcyclopropenone sensitization with weekly scalp DPC. The starting material was whole blood, obtained in connection with sensitization to the hapten diphenylcyclopropenone (DPC). Receptor source: a woman under 30 with alopecia areata. Some clones in this sample may be carry-over from other donors' samples.

This clonotype was recorded a few times. The rearrangement joins TRBV10-3 to TRBJ1-1; D may be TRBD1 (6 bases). Germline V CDR1 and CDR2: ENHRY, SYGVKD. The CDR3 length is 15 residues. V was trimmed by 5 bases and J by 0 bases, leaving 13 bases between them. CDR3 in DNA: TGTGCCATCAGTAGAGGGGGGACCATGAACACTGAAGCTTTCTTT. Translation: CAISRGGTMNTEAFF.

This sequence joins TRBV4-3 and TRBJ2-1, with TRBD2 identical over 11 bases. The CDR3 runs 15 residues. Germline-derived CDR1 and CDR2 are LGHNA and YSLEER. The ends lost 5 bases at V and 9 bases at J; junction bases unmatched: 9. CDR3 amino acids: CASSYWTSGLGEQFF. The CDR3 DNA is TGCGCCAGCAGCTATTGGACTAGCGGGCTCGGTGAGCAGTTCTTC.

The genes are TRBV6-5 and TRBJ2-3, with 8 nucleotides matching TRBD2. Unmatched junction bases numbered 14, after V lost 3 bases and J lost 3 bases. The CDR3 totals 18 residues. Germline V gives CDR1 MNHEY, CDR2 SVGAGI. DNA of the CDR3: TGTGCCAGCAGTTATTCGACAGCGGGGGTCCCTGTGACAGATACGCAGTATTTT. Protein: CASSYSTAGVPVTDTQYF.

The chain uses TRBV12-5 and TRBJ1-5, with TRBD1 identical over 12 bases. CDR3 size: 16 residues. V trimming: 2 bases; J trimming: 5 bases; junction bases outside the gene matches: 4. Germline V gene sequence: CDR1 LGHNT, CDR2 FRNRAP. The CDR3 DNA reads TGTGCTAGTGGTTTGACGGGACAGGGGGCTTATCAGCCCCAGCATTTT. Translation: CASGLTGQGAYQPQHF.

The chain joins TRBV5-1 to TRBJ2-3, with 13 positions matching TRBD2. The germline CDR1 and CDR2 sequences are SGHRS and YFSETQ. Trimming cost V 3 bases and J 8 bases; bases outside gene matches: 9. The CDR3 has 16 amino acids. The CDR3 is CASSSTGTSGTGTQYF. The CDR3 coding sequence is TGCGCCAGCAGCTCGACCGGGACTAGCGGGACCGGTACGCAGTATTTT.

J is TRBJ2-7 and V is TRBV12-3 or TRBV12-4; 7 nucleotides line up with TRBD2. Trimming took 5 bases from V and 4 from J; bases not matched to a gene: 8. CDR3 length: 14 residues. DNA for the CDR3: TGTGCCAGCAGTATCTCAGCGGGGTGGTACGAGCAGTACTTC. This encodes CASSISAGWYEQYF.

This chain links TRBV6-6 with TRBJ1-1; D gene uncertain. CDR1 MNHNY and CDR2 SVGAGI come from the germline V gene (reference sequence). This CDR3 has 15 amino acids. Between the trimmed V and J ends, which lost 5 bases and 0 bases, there was a span of 13 bases. CDR3 sequence: CASSHDISMNTEAFF. The CDR3 coding sequence is TGTGCCAGCAGTCATGACATCTCCATGAACACTGAAGCTTTCTTT.

The table lists this clonotype with a few counts. The chain uses TRBV11-2 and TRBJ2-1, with TRBD2 identical over 8 bases. Looked up from germline, CDR1 is SGHAT and CDR2 is FQNNGV. V shed 0 bases and J 8 bases; nucleotides not matched to a gene: 12. This CDR3 comprises 17 residues. The CDR3 reads CASSLELRRGAEDEQFF. For the CDR3, the DNA is TGTGCCAGCAGCTTAGAGTTGAGGCGGGGGGCCGAGGATGAGCAGTTCTTC.

The rearrangement joins TRBV4-3 to TRBJ2-7, with D possibly being TRBD1 or TRBD2 (5 bases each). V lost 2 bases and J 3 bases, leaving 11 bases between the germline ends. This CDR3 contains 14 residues. The V gene's germline CDR1 is LGHNA and CDR2 YSLEER. The CDR3 is CASSQIQGDYEQYF. The CDR3 DNA reads as TGCGCCAGCAGCCAAATCCAGGGAGACTACGAGCAGTACTTC.

This clonotype has at least ten counts. The chain joins TRBV6-5 to TRBJ1-3, with D unresolved. With 8 bases removed from V and 2 bases from J, the gap between germline ends came to 7 bases. Germline values: CDR1 MNHEY, CDR2 SVGAGI. The CDR3 contains 12 residues. CDR3 coding DNA: TGTGCCAGCCGCAGTGCTGGAAACACCATATATTTT. Encoded protein: CASRSAGNTIYF.

The chain is built from TRBV4-3 and TRBJ2-7; 8 bases line up with TRBD1. Germline values: CDR1 LGHNA, CDR2 YSLEER. The CDR3 extends over 16 amino acids. V dropped 3 bases and J dropped 1; count of bases not matched to a gene: 8. The DNA of the CDR3 is TGCGCCAGCAGCCAGGCGCTGGACAGGGATTCCTACGAGCAGTACTTC. Residues: CASSQALDRDSYEQYF.

This clonotype was seen only once. One end of the junction is discordant with germline, which a read error may explain. The J gene is TRBJ2-7, the V gene TRBV7-2, with a weak D call TRBD2 (6 bases). Germline V gene data show CDR1 as SGHTA and CDR2 as FQGNSA. There are 15 residues in the CDR3. CDR3 loop: CAISPRRETPYEQYF. Written as DNA, the CDR3 is TGTGCCATCAGCCCCCGGAGGGAAACCCCCTACGAGCAGTACTTC.